This passage covers 31 T cell receptor beta chains from one sample sequenced in a study of cytomegalovirus exposure and HLA in healthy donors. Data came from immunoSEQ multiplex PCR; TCRdb stores just in-frame clones and leaves some out. Among roughly 150,000 clones, around 85% were seen once, and the ten largest hold 2% to 2.5%. The sequencing sample was made of PBMCs. All receptors come from a young man in good health and CMV-seropositive.

The V call is TRBV6-1, the J call TRBJ2-2; possibly TRBD2 for D (6 bases). The CDR3 is made up of 15 amino acids. Germline V gene lookup returns CDR1 MNHNS and CDR2 SASEGT. Between the trimmed V and J ends, which lost 4 bases and 6 bases, there was a span of 15 bases. CDR3 in amino acids: CASSVGTRGSGELFF. CDR3 nucleotides: TGTGCCAGCAGTGTGGGTACACGGGGGTCCGGGGAGCTGTTTTTT.

The rearrangement links TRBV18 to TRBJ2-7, with D possibly being TRBD1 (5 bases). The CDR3 contains 14 residues. From germline, CDR1 is KGHSH and CDR2 LQKENI. V lost 5 bases and J 2 bases, leaving 13 bases between the germline ends. The chain's CDR3 is CASSADRSPYEQYF. DNA for the CDR3: TGTGCCAGCTCAGCAGACAGATCCCCCTACGAGCAGTACTTC.

This clone was counted only a few times. The genes are TRBV25-1 and TRBJ1-2, with TRBD1 identical over 8 bases. The CDR3 runs to 13 residues. With V trimmed by 8 bases and J by 4 bases, 6 bases remained unmatched. CDR1 and CDR2 from the germline V gene are MGHDK and SYGVNS. The CDR3 DNA is TGTGCCAGCGCCGGGACAGGTCCCTATGGCTACACCTTC. This encodes CASAGTGPYGYTF.

The chain combines TRBV14 with TRBJ1-4; no firm D call. The germline V gene has CDR1 SGHDN and CDR2 FVKESK. The CDR3 spans 16 residues. V was cut by 1 base and J by 8 bases, with 17 bases left in between. The CDR3 bases are TGTGCCAGCAGCCAAGCGTTTGCCTCCTCCCGGGAAAAACTGTTTTTT. Protein sequence: CASSQAFASSREKLFF.

This chain connects TRBV27 to TRBJ2-7; possible D gene TRBD1, 7 bases. V lost 6 bases, J lost 0 bases, and 24 bases lay in between. Germline loops: CDR1 MNHEY, CDR2 SMNVEV (reference sequence). The CDR3 has 18 amino acids. For the CDR3, the DNA is TGTGCCAGCAGCCCTCCTTGGAGGGGGCGGAGGAGCTCCTACGAGCAGTACTTC. It yields the protein CASSPPWRGRRSSYEQYF.

The rearrangement links TRBV27 to TRBJ1-5; 10 nucleotides line up with TRBD1. Germline CDR1 is MNHEY and CDR2 is SMNVEV (reference sequence). The ends lost 3 bases at V and 2 bases at J; junction bases unmatched: 1. CDR3 length: 15 amino acids. The CDR3 DNA reads as TGTGCCAGCAGTTTCGGGACAGGGGGCAATCAGCCCCAGCATTTT. Its translation is CASSFGTGGNQPQHF.

The chain recombines TRBV29-1 with TRBJ2-1; D is perhaps TRBD1 (7 bases). The CDR3 covers 15 residues. The V and J ends lost 7 bases and 0 bases respectively, with 16 bases between them. Germline lookup yields CDR1 SQVTM and CDR2 ANQGSEA. CDR3 DNA sequence: TGCAGCGCCGCGGGGCAGGGGGGCTCCTACAATGAGCAGTTCTTC. Protein sequence: CSAAGQGGSYNEQFF.

This clone was seen only once. V usage is TRBV9 and J usage is TRBJ1-5; D remains unclear. The CDR3 totals 13 residues. The germline V gene has CDR1 SGDLS and CDR2 YYNGEE. Trimming took 3 bases from V and 3 from J, leaving 7 bases between them. DNA for the CDR3: TGTGCCAGCAGCGACGGGAACAATCAGCCCCAGCATTTT. This translates into CASSDGNNQPQHF.

This clone was observed once. J is TRBJ1-5 and V is TRBV6-5, with a weak D call TRBD1 (6 bases). This CDR3 comprises 14 residues. V was pared by 0 bases and J by 7 bases, with 10 bases between. Germline CDR1 reads MNHEY; CDR2 reads SVGAGI. CDR3 region: CASSYSTGHQPQHF. DNA for the CDR3: TGTGCCAGCAGTTACTCAACAGGGCACCAGCCCCAGCATTTT.

The V call is TRBV6-5, the J call TRBJ2-7, with 10 bases fitting TRBD2. The CDR3 has 14 residues. Losses at the gene ends were 8 bases for V and 1 base for J; bases not matched to a gene: 5. The germline V gene has CDR1 MNHEY and CDR2 SVGAGI. The CDR3 bases are TGTGCCAGCGCCCAAGCGGGGGGGTCCTACGAGCAGTACTTC. Its translation: CASAQAGGSYEQYF.

CDR3 in amino acids: CASTAGTRAGELFF. In DNA form, the CDR3 reads TGTGCCAGCACCGCCGGGACTAGGGCCGGGGAGCTGTTTTTT. The chain joins TRBV7-2 to TRBJ2-2; 8 bases match TRBD2. The CDR3 has 14 amino acids. Germline V lookup: CDR1 SGHTA, CDR2 FQGNSA. The junction had 7 bases not matched to a gene; V was cut back by 7 bases and J by 6 bases.

The chain uses TRBV5-8 and TRBJ1-2; D remains ambiguous. V lost 0 bases, J lost 5 bases, and 17 bases lay in between. CDR3 length: 16 amino acids. CDR1 and CDR2 (germline): SGHTS, YDEGEE. The CDR3: CASSLGATPAGYGYTF. In DNA form, the CDR3 reads TGTGCCAGCAGCTTGGGCGCGACTCCCGCGGGGTATGGCTACACCTTC. The whole variable domain, remainder taken from reference TRBV5-8 and TRBJ1-2, is EAGVTQSPTHLIKTRGQQATLRCSPISGHTSVYWYQQALGLGLQFLLWYDEGEERNRGNFPPRFSGRQFPNYSSELNVNALELEDSALYLCASSLGATPAGYGYTFGSGTRLTVV.

The rearrangement uses TRBV27 and TRBJ1-5; D is undetermined. The CDR3 is 13 amino acids. V was trimmed by 2 bases and J by 4 bases, leaving 6 bases between them. CDR1 is MNHEY and CDR2 is SMNVEV in the germline V gene (reference sequence). The CDR3 loop reads CASSLGRNQPQHF. The CDR3 coding sequence is TGTGCCAGCAGTTTAGGCAGGAATCAGCCCCAGCATTTT.

The chain combines TRBV5-8 with TRBJ1-2; TRBD1 matches at 8 bases. The germline CDR1 and CDR2 sequences are SGHTS and YDEGEE. The CDR3 totals 13 residues. The junction had 9 bases not matched to a gene; V was cut back by 4 bases and J by 10 bases. The CDR3 region is CASSLSQGATYTF. DNA of the CDR3: TGTGCCAGCAGCCTCTCCCAGGGGGCAACCTACACCTTC.

The genes are TRBV5-1 and TRBJ1-2, with D unresolved. Trimming pared 0 bases from V and 2 bases from J, leaving 11 bases between. The CDR3 contains 15 residues. Germline V lookup: CDR1 SGHRS, CDR2 YFSETQ. The CDR3 coding sequence is TGCGCCAGCAGCTTGGGGTCGACGGGAAACTATGGCTACACCTTC. It is translated as CASSLGSTGNYGYTF.

V is TRBV27 and J is TRBJ1-1, with 9 bases matching TRBD1. CDR1 and CDR2 from the germline V gene are MNHEY and SMNVEV (reference sequence). This CDR3 region has 13 residues. V lost 4 bases, J lost 5 bases, and 2 bases stayed unmatched. CDR3 sequence reads: CASSWTGDTEAFF. The CDR3 DNA is TGTGCCAGCAGTTGGACAGGGGATACTGAAGCTTTCTTT.

This clone showed up just a few times. J is TRBJ2-3 and V is TRBV11-2; 11 bases are a match to TRBD1. Looked up from germline, CDR1 is SGHAT and CDR2 is FQNNGV. J was trimmed by 3 bases and V by 4 bases; bases with no gene match: 3. The CDR3 is 15 amino acids. CDR3 coding DNA: TGTGCCAGCAGCTGGGGACAGGGGGTAACAGATACGCAGTATTTT. Protein product: CASSWGQGVTDTQYF.

The rearrangement joins TRBV27 to TRBJ1-1; the match to TRBD1 covers 10 bases. With V trimmed by 6 bases and J by 1 base, 8 bases remained unmatched. Germline values: CDR1 MNHEY, CDR2 SMNVEV (reference sequence). CDR3 length: 16 residues. CDR3 amino acids: CASSLRQGAPNTEAFF. The CDR3 nucleotides are TGTGCCAGCAGCCTTCGACAGGGGGCCCCGAACACTGAAGCTTTCTTT.

The chain recombines TRBV7-2 with TRBJ2-3; TRBD2 agrees at 13 bases. V lost 4 bases, J lost 3 bases, and 4 bases stayed unmatched. The CDR3 is made up of 16 amino acids. Germline V lookup: CDR1 SGHTA, CDR2 FQGNSA. The DNA for the CDR3 is TGTGCCAGCAGCTCCTGGACTAGCGGGGGTACAGATACGCAGTATTTT. It yields the protein CASSSWTSGGTDTQYF.

The chain joins TRBV5-1 to TRBJ2-2, with D unresolved. Germline values: CDR1 SGHRS, CDR2 YFSETQ. The CDR3 sequence is 16 residues long. The ends were cut back, 0 bases at V and 0 bases at J, with 9 bases in the middle. In DNA, the CDR3 is TGCGCCAGCAGCTTGGCCGGGTGGACGAACACCGGGGAGCTGTTTTTT. It yields the protein CASSLAGWTNTGELFF.

The genes are TRBV7-2 and TRBJ2-7; perhaps TRBD2 as D (5 bases). CDR3 length: 15 residues. V lost 0 bases and J lost 3, with 12 bases in between. CDR1 and CDR2 (germline): SGHTA, FQGNSA. In DNA, the CDR3 is TGTGCCAGCAGCTTAGCGCCGGGATGGGTCTACGAGCAGTACTTC. Protein sequence: CASSLAPGWVYEQYF.

J is TRBJ2-7 and V is TRBV7-2, with TRBD1 identical over 9 bases. V shed 5 bases and J 3 bases; nucleotides not matched to a gene: 5. The CDR3 runs 14 residues. Germline V gene lookup returns CDR1 SGHTA and CDR2 FQGNSA. CDR3 nucleotides: TGTGCCAGCAGCCCTAGACAGGGGGGCTACGAGCAGTACTTC. Amino acid sequence: CASSPRQGGYEQYF.

Comments on this clone: Other nucleotide sequences from this sample produce the same CDR3. This sequence joins TRBV29-1 and TRBJ2-5; 12 bases map to TRBD2. Germline V lookup: CDR1 SQVTM, CDR2 ANQGSEA. This CDR3 contains 14 residues. The trim removed 2 bases at V and 5 bases at J, leaving 3 bases unmatched. The CDR3 bases are TGCAGCGTTGAAACTAGCGGGGGGTCGGAGACCCAGTACTTC. Translated: CSVETSGGSETQYF.

This clone was recorded only once. This rearrangement joins TRBV30 to TRBJ1-2, with TRBD1 matching 7 bases. From germline, CDR1 is GTSNPN and CDR2 SVGIG (reference sequence). V shed 0 bases and J 5 bases; nucleotides not matched to a gene: 6. This CDR3 is built from 14 residues. The CDR3 protein is CAWSVAGGQYGYTF. The DNA of the CDR3 is TGTGCCTGGAGTGTAGCGGGGGGACAGTATGGCTACACCTTC.

The V and J genes are TRBV9 and TRBJ2-3; D is ambiguous. CDR1 and CDR2 (germline): SGDLS, YYNGEE. The CDR3 runs to 15 residues. V was trimmed by 0 bases and J by 2 bases, leaving 10 bases between them. CDR3 in amino acids: CASSVAYPLTDTQYF. The CDR3 bases are TGTGCCAGCAGCGTAGCTTATCCTCTCACAGATACGCAGTATTTT.

V is TRBV13 and J is TRBJ2-7, with TRBD2 matching over 14 bases. The CDR3 is 17 residues long. CDR1 PRHDT and CDR2 FYEKMQ come from the germline V gene (reference sequence). V dropped 4 bases and J dropped 2; count of bases not matched to a gene: 7. In DNA form, the CDR3 reads TGTGCCAGCAGCTCGACTAGCGGGGGGGCGATACCCTACGAGCAGTACTTC. Amino acid sequence: CASSSTSGGAIPYEQYF.

The chain links TRBV4-3 to TRBJ2-3, with TRBD1 matching 12 bases. This CDR3 has 15 residues. Germline trimming cut 1 base from V and 8 bases from J; bases unmatched to any gene: 4. Germline CDR1 and CDR2: LGHNA and YSLEER. Written as DNA, the CDR3 is TGCGCCAGCAGCCAAGCGGGACAGGGGGCATCTACGCAGTATTTT. Its protein is CASSQAGQGASTQYF.

J is TRBJ1-1 and V is TRBV6-5; D remains unclear. Per germline, CDR1 MNHEY and CDR2 SVGAGI. The germline V and J ends were trimmed by 2 bases and 4 bases, with 14 bases remaining between them. The CDR3 sequence is 15 residues long. The CDR3 sequence is CASSYHAASGTEAFF. In nucleotides, the CDR3 is TGTGCCAGCAGTTACCACGCGGCTTCGGGCACTGAAGCTTTCTTT.

The rearrangement links TRBV6-1 to TRBJ2-7; possibly TRBD1 for D (6 bases). CDR1 and CDR2 from the germline V gene are MNHNS and SASEGT. The CDR3 loop spans 13 amino acids. Trimming took 7 bases from V and 3 from J, leaving 13 bases between them. The CDR3 nucleotides are TGTGCCAGCACCCCTGACAGGAACTACGAGCAGTACTTC. The encoded protein is CASTPDRNYEQYF.

This chain uses TRBV6-5 with TRBJ2-7; TRBD1 aligns across 9 bases. The CDR3 consists of 14 residues. Trimming removed 5 bases from V and 3 bases from J; junction bases left unmatched: 5. Germline CDR1 is MNHEY and CDR2 is SVGAGI. CDR3 in amino acids: CASSAGTGNYEQYF. CDR3 coding DNA: TGTGCCAGCAGTGCGGGGACAGGGAACTACGAGCAGTACTTC.

The chain joins TRBV7-2 to TRBJ2-7; TRBD2 matches 13 bases. V lost 5 bases to trimming and J lost 0 bases; unmatched junction nucleotides: 7. Germline lookup yields CDR1 SGHTA and CDR2 FQGNSA. CDR3 size: 17 residues. CDR3 nucleotides: TGTGCCAGCAGCGCGCGAGGACTAGCGGGGGTCTCCTACGAGCAGTACTTC. Its protein product is CASSARGLAGVSYEQYF.